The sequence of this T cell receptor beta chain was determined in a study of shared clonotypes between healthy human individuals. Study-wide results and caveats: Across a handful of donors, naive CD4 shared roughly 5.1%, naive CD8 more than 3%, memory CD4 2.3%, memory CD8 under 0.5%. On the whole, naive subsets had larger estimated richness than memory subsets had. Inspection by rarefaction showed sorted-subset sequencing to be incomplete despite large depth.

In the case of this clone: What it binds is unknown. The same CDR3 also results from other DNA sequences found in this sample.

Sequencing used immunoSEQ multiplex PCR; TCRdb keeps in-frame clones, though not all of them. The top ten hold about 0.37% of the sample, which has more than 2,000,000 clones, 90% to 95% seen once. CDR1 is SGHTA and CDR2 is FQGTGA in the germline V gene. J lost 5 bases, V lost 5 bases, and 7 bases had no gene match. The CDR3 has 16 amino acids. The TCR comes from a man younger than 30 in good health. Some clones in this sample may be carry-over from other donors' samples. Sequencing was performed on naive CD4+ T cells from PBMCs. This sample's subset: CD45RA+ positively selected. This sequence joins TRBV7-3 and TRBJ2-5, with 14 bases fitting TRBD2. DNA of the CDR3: TGTGCCAGCAGCCTTGGGACTAGCGGGAGAGGGGAGACCCAGTACTTC. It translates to CASSLGTSGRGETQYF.